A single sample gave rise to the 27 T cell receptor beta chains below, sequenced in a study of CD8+CD57+ T cells in acquired aplastic anemia. The patients chosen for sequencing had shown expansion of CD8+CD57+ cells (detected by flow cytometry). Template material for TCR beta VDJ and CDR3 profiling consisted of genomic DNA. TCRdb reanalysed the reads using MiXCR and keeps one entry per CDR3 protein. Of fewer than 250,000 distinct CDR3 sequences in the sample, about 44% were seen once. The sample comprised sorted CD4+, CD8+, or CD8+CD57+ T cells (not recorded which) from PBMCs. Receptors originate from a human donor with aplastic anemia.

The chain recombines TRBV20-1 with TRBJ2-7, with 11 bases fitting TRBD1. The CDR3 totals 15 residues. Germline V CDR1 and CDR2: DFQATT, SNEGSKA (reference sequence). Trimming cost V 3 bases and J 0 bases; bases outside gene matches: 4. The chain's CDR3 is CSARGGQGASYEQYF. CDR3 nucleotide sequence: TGCAGTGCTAGGGGAGGACAGGGGGCCTCCTACGAGCAGTACTTC.

This clonotype was counted at least ten times. The chain couples TRBV10-3 to TRBJ1-2; 8 positions agree with TRBD1. This CDR3 is 15 amino acids long. Germline V gives CDR1 ENHRY, CDR2 SYGVKD. V lost 4 bases and J lost 4; bases outside the gene matches: 8. The CDR3 coding sequence is TGTGCCATCAGTGGGGGAACAGGGGGTGGCTATGGCTACACCTTC. It yields the protein CAISGGTGGGYGYTF.

This clonotype was seen at least ten times. CDR3 nucleotides: TGTGCCAGTAGACGGGGGGAGACAGGGAACACCGGGGAGCTGTTTTTT. Its protein is CASRRGETGNTGELFF. The chain couples TRBV19 to TRBJ2-2; D perhaps matches TRBD2 (7 bases). The germline V gene encodes CDR1 LNHDA and CDR2 SQIVND (reference sequence). The CDR3 extends over 16 amino acids. V dropped 6 bases and J dropped 1 base, with 15 bases sitting between them.

A remark on this clonotype: A junction boundary mismatches the germline segment, possibly from a read error. This sequence joins TRBV5-5 and TRBJ2-7; D may be TRBD2 (5 bases). CDR3 length: 13 amino acids. Germline CDR1 and CDR2: SGHKS and YYEKEE (reference sequence). CDR3 in amino acids: CASSQKREYEQYF. In nucleotides, the CDR3 is TGCGCCAGCAGCCAAAAAAGGGAGTACGAGCAGTACTTC.

The rearrangement joins TRBV29-1 to TRBJ2-1; TRBD2 matches at 11 bases. J was trimmed by 4 bases and V by 6 bases; bases with no gene match: 5. CDR3 length: 14 amino acids. Germline V gives CDR1 SQVTM, CDR2 ANQGSEA. CDR3 DNA sequence: TGCAGCGTGATGGGGACTAGCGGATACAATGAGCAGTTCTTC. Translation gives CSVMGTSGYNEQFF.

This clonotype turned up a few times. The chain is built from TRBV4-3 and TRBJ1-4; D gene uncertain. CDR1 and CDR2 (germline): LGHNA, YSLEER. Trimming pared 4 bases from V and 8 bases from J, leaving 17 bases between. The CDR3 spans 15 residues. The CDR3 DNA follows: TGCGCCAGCAGCCTGACGGGGTCGGGGAGGGAAAAACTGTTTTTT. It specifies CASSLTGSGREKLFF.

V usage is TRBV6-2 or TRBV6-3 and J usage is TRBJ2-7; D might be TRBD2 (5 bases). Germline-derived CDR1 and CDR2 are MNHEY and SVGEGT. V dropped 2 bases and J dropped 5 bases, with 10 bases sitting between them. This CDR3 is 13 amino acids long. The CDR3 reads CASSYRTFNEQYF. The CDR3 coding sequence is TGTGCCAGCAGTTACCGGACTTTTAACGAGCAGTACTTC.

The chain carries TRBV10-3 and TRBJ1-2, with 8 positions matching TRBD1. The V segment lost 7 bases and the J segment 4 bases; nucleotides outside the gene matches: 5. CDR3 size: 13 residues. The germline gives CDR1 ENHRY, CDR2 SYGVKD. CDR3 nucleotide sequence: TGTGCCATCACCTCAGGGGGCAGCTATGGCTACACCTTC. Translated, it gives CAITSGGSYGYTF.

In its sample, this clonotype was seen once. This chain joins TRBV6-2 or TRBV6-3 and TRBJ2-7; the match to TRBD1 covers 10 bases. V lost 7 bases, J lost 3 bases, and 18 bases stayed unmatched. This CDR3 is 18 amino acids long. In germline, CDR1 is MNHEY, CDR2 SVGEGT. CDR3 sequence: CASTKSTTGTGDIYEQYF. The CDR3 region has the DNA TGTGCCAGCACAAAAAGCACTACCGGGACAGGGGACATCTACGAGCAGTACTTC.

The chain joins TRBV4-1 to TRBJ2-1; D is possibly TRBD2 (5 bases). V shed 2 bases and J shed 4 bases, with 15 bases lying between them. Germline loops: CDR1 MGHRA, CDR2 YSYEKL. This CDR3 contains 16 residues. The CDR3 DNA follows: TGCGCCAGCAGCCAATCCGTGTTAGGACTTTACAATGAGCAGTTCTTC. This encodes CASSQSVLGLYNEQFF.

This clonotype appeared many times. The chain couples TRBV15 to TRBJ2-7; D unresolved. The CDR3 is 14 residues long. Per germline, CDR1 LNHNV and CDR2 YYDKDF (reference sequence). The V end was cut by 5 bases, the J end by 7 bases, with 18 bases between. The CDR3 DNA reads as TGTGCCACCAGCGGAGCCCAGTCCGTTTTAGAGCAGTACTTC. Translated: CATSGAQSVLEQYF.

This clonotype has a count of ten or more. The rearrangement links TRBV7-9 to TRBJ2-1, with D possibly matching TRBD2 (6 bases). From germline, CDR1 is SEHNR and CDR2 FQNEAQ (reference sequence). CDR3 length: 15 amino acids. Trimming removed 4 bases at V and 7 bases at J, with 17 bases between. This CDR3 is CASSSGPSGVNEQFF. The CDR3 DNA reads as TGTGCCAGCAGCTCGGGACCCTCGGGGGTGAATGAGCAGTTCTTC. Combining the CDR3 with reference TRBV7-9 and TRBJ2-1 gives the whole variable domain DTGVSQNPRHKITKRGQNVTFRCDPISEHNRLYWYRQTLGQGPEFLTYFQNEAQLEKSRLLSDRFSAERPKGSFSTLEIQRTEQGDSAMYLCASSSGPSGVNEQFFGPGTRLTVL.

There are a few counts of this clonotype. The chain links TRBV9 to TRBJ1-6; D gene uncertain. There are 14 residues in the CDR3. V lost 0 bases, J lost 7 bases, and 8 bases lay in between. Germline assignment: CDR1 SGDLS and CDR2 YYNGEE. The CDR3 spells CASSVAVGNSPLHF. The CDR3 DNA reads as TGTGCCAGCAGCGTAGCGGTAGGGAATTCACCCCTCCACTTT. Full variable domain (rest looked up from reference TRBV9 and TRBJ1-6): DSGVTQTPKHLITATGQRVTLRCSPRSGDLSVYWYQQSLDQGLQFLIQYYNGEERAKGNILERFSAQQFPDLHSELNLSSLELGDSALYFCASSVAVGNSPLHFGNGTRLTVT.

This clonotype was recorded many times. The V gene is TRBV7-6, the J gene TRBJ2-2; 9 positions match TRBD1. The CDR3 contains 16 residues. The germline V gene encodes CDR1 SGHVS and CDR2 FNYEAQ. Trimming took 5 bases from V and 3 from J; bases not matched to a gene: 7. In DNA, the CDR3 is TGTGCCAGCAGCCGACCGAGGACAGGGGACACCGGGGAGCTGTTTTTT. Its protein is CASSRPRTGDTGELFF. The full variable domain, completed using reference TRBV7-6 and TRBJ2-2, is GAGVSQSPRYKVTKRGQDVALRCDPISGHVSLYWYRQALGQGPEFLTYFNYEAQQDKSGLPNDRFSAERPEGSISTLTIQRTEQRDSAMYRCASSRPRTGDTGELFFGEGSRLTVL.

This clonotype came up many times. The J gene is TRBJ2-1, the V gene TRBV20-1; D may be TRBD2 (5 bases). Germline V CDR1 and CDR2: DFQATT, SNEGSKA (reference sequence). This CDR3 is 12 amino acids long. Trimming cost V 6 bases and J 4 bases, with 10 bases left between them. Here the CDR3 reads CSAPRGYNEQFF. The DNA for the CDR3 is TGCAGTGCCCCCCGGGGATACAATGAGCAGTTCTTC.

Concerning this clonotype itself: With a much larger clone just one base away, this may be a read error. The rearrangement joins TRBV6-5 to TRBJ1-5; D is uncertain. The germline CDR1 and CDR2 sequences are MNHEY and SVGAGI. The CDR3 spans 13 residues. In DNA form, the CDR3 reads TGTGCCAGCAGTTCGACGTTCAATCTGCCCCAGCATTTT. This gives the protein CASSSTFNLPQHF.

Details on this clonotype: A read error may be the cause here, since a much bigger clone is one base away. This chain's CDR3 is CASSLLGTLNAEAFF. The CDR3, as DNA: TGCGCCAGCAGCTTGTTAGGGACTCTGAACGCTGAAGCTTTCTTT. The chain uses TRBV5-1 and TRBJ1-1, with D possibly TRBD1 on 5 matching bases. Germline V lookup: CDR1 SGHRS, CDR2 YFSETQ. This CDR3 contains 15 residues.

At least ten counts were recorded for this clonotype. The V call is TRBV5-1, the J call TRBJ1-2; TRBD1 might be the D (5 bases). The length of the CDR3 is 16 residues. Per germline, CDR1 SGHRS and CDR2 YFSETQ. The V gene lost 5 bases and the J gene lost 4 bases, with 21 bases spanning the gap. In nucleotides, the CDR3 is TGCGCCAGCAGAGGTAACCTGACAGATCTTCCCTATGGCTACACCTTC. This encodes CASRGNLTDLPYGYTF.

In DNA form, the CDR3 reads TGTGCCACCAGCTCGGCCGAGGGTAGGCGCTATGGCTACACCTTC. It codes for CATSSAEGRRYGYTF. The V and J genes are TRBV15 and TRBJ1-2; D is undetermined. This CDR3 spans 15 amino acids. The germline gives CDR1 LNHNV, CDR2 YYDKDF (reference sequence). V was trimmed by 5 bases and J by 4 bases, leaving 17 bases between them.

This clonotype was counted a few times. A much larger clone differs by one base, so this may be a read error. This chain joins TRBV19 and TRBJ1-1; D unresolved. V gave up 9 bases and J gave up 1 base, with 15 bases separating them. This CDR3 comprises 14 residues. The germline V gene has CDR1 LNHDA and CDR2 SQIVND (reference sequence). The CDR3, as DNA: TGTGCCAGCACTCCCTACCAGTGGAACACTGAAGCTTTCTTT. It is translated as CASTPYQWNTEAFF.

The chain links TRBV2 to TRBJ1-1; 9 bases align to TRBD1. The CDR3 runs 16 residues. The germline V gene has CDR1 SNHLY and CDR2 FYNNEI. With 4 bases clipped from V and 7 bases from J, the junction kept 13 bases outside the gene matches. The CDR3, as DNA: TGTGCCAGCAGTGGGGACAGGGCCTTTCGGGACATTGAAGCTTTCTTT. It codes for CASSGDRAFRDIEAFF.

Turning to this clonotype: Germline is not matched at one junction end, which may reflect a read error. The chain recombines TRBV7-2 with TRBJ2-3; TRBD2 matches at 10 bases. The CDR3 has 16 amino acids. Germline lookup yields CDR1 SGHTA and CDR2 FQGNSA. CDR3 nucleotides: TGTGCCAGCAGCTTAGCGCTAGCGGGGGTCACAGATACGCGGTATTTT. Amino acids: CASSLALAGVTDTRYF.

The chain is built from TRBV5-4 and TRBJ2-7; 9 bases map to TRBD1. After removal of 3 bases from V and 3 bases from J, the junction contained 7 bases not matched to a gene. The germline V gene has CDR1 SGHNT and CDR2 YYREEE (reference sequence). The CDR3 runs 15 residues. The CDR3 coding sequence is TGTGCCAGCAGCTATGAGACAGGGGGAAGCTACGAGCAGTACTTC. Encoded protein: CASSYETGGSYEQYF.

This clonotype was seen ten or more times. The V and J genes are TRBV7-8 and TRBJ2-7; no reliable D call. Trimming removed 1 base at V and 4 bases at J, with 17 bases between. Germline CDR1 and CDR2: SGHVS and FQNEAQ. The CDR3 extends over 16 amino acids. The CDR3 loop reads CASSLGTVRVRYEQYF. The CDR3 nucleotides read TGTGCCAGCAGCTTAGGGACGGTTAGGGTCCGTTACGAGCAGTACTTC.

The gene calls are TRBV10-3 and TRBJ1-6; D ambiguous. This CDR3 is built from 16 residues. Per the germline V gene, CDR1 is ENHRY and CDR2 is SYGVKD. The V end lost 4 bases, the J end lost 1 base, and 11 bases lay between the germline ends. Written as DNA, the CDR3 is TGTGCCATCAGTGCAGTCAGTAGATCCTATAATTCACCCCTCCACTTT. Its protein is CAISAVSRSYNSPLHF.

This clonotype has at least ten counts. The chain links TRBV7-3 to TRBJ2-1; 8 nucleotides match TRBD2. The ends lost 1 base at V and 5 bases at J; junction bases unmatched: 7. Germline assignment: CDR1 SGHTA and CDR2 FQGTGA. This CDR3 region has 16 residues. In DNA form, the CDR3 reads TGTGCCAGCAGCTTAATCAGGCGGGGGGCCGACAATGAGCAGTTCTTC. This encodes CASSLIRRGADNEQFF.

About this clonotype: This may come from a read error, since a much larger clone is one base off. The chain joins TRBV7-8 to TRBJ1-5; unclear D gene. There are 13 residues in the CDR3. The V end was cut by 3 bases, the J end by 7 bases, with 10 bases between. The germline CDR1 and CDR2 sequences are SGHVS and FQNEAQ. The CDR3 region is CASSFGPGQPQHF. For the CDR3, the DNA is TGTGCCAGCAGCTTCGGCCCTGGGCAGCCCCAGCATTTT.